A selection of T cell receptor beta chains follows, all from one sample in a study of Ad26.COV2.S vaccination and SARS-CoV-2 variants. TCRdb keeps only in-frame clones here, not all; method: immunoSEQ multiplex PCR. The table shows approximately 410,000 clones, with over 75% occurring only once. This sample comprised peripheral blood, obtained in a trial of Ad26.COV2.S vaccine versus placebo. The source is a person between 18 and 59 years old who received the Ad26.COV2.S COVID-19 vaccine or a placebo. The CDR3 runs from the conserved cysteine through the conserved F or W. D genes are given only for firm matches. For some rows the clone size is stated as once, few or many, or as a class when expanded; others skip it.

v_gene: TRBV7-2
d_gene: TRBD2
j_gene: TRBJ2-2
abundance: .
CDR3nt: TGTGCCAGCAGCGCCCGTCTAGCGGGGGCGAACACCGGGGAGCTGTTTTTT
CDR3aa: CASSARLAGANTGELFF

v_gene: TRBV4-1
d_gene: TRBD1
j_gene: TRBJ1-5
abundance: once
CDR3nt: TGCGCCAGCAGCCGCCCTACAGGGGAGCCCCAGCATTTT
CDR3aa: CASSRPTGEPQHF

v_gene: TRBV6-2/TRBV6-3
d_gene: .
j_gene: TRBJ1-5
abundance: .
CDR3nt: TGTGCCAGCAGTTACGACAATCAGCCCCAGCATTTT
CDR3aa: CASSYDNQPQHF

v_gene: TRBV18
d_gene: TRBD1
j_gene: TRBJ2-5
abundance: .
CDR3nt: TGTGCCAGCTCAGAAGGGACAGACCAAGAGACCCAGTACTTC
CDR3aa: CASSEGTDQETQYF

v_gene: TRBV18
d_gene: .
j_gene: TRBJ2-2
abundance: .
CDR3nt: TGTGCCAGCTCCACCGAGGGACATACGAACACCGGGGAGCTGTTTTTT
CDR3aa: CASSTEGHTNTGELFF

v_gene: TRBV2
d_gene: .
j_gene: TRBJ2-7
abundance: once
CDR3nt: TGTGCCGGAGGGACTGAAGAAGCCTACGAGCAGTACTTC
CDR3aa: CAGGTEEAYEQYF

v_gene: TRBV27
d_gene: .
j_gene: TRBJ2-1
abundance: .
CDR3nt: TGTGCCAGCCTCAGTTTGGGCCAGGGTGCGGGCAATGAGCAGTTCTTC
CDR3aa: CASLSLGQGAGNEQFF

v_gene: TRBV5-8
d_gene: .
j_gene: TRBJ1-2
abundance: .
CDR3nt: TGTGCCAGCGGGGGGACAATAAACTATGGCTACACCTTC
CDR3aa: CASGGTINYGYTF

v_gene: TRBV7-9
d_gene: TRBD2
j_gene: TRBJ2-1
abundance: .
CDR3nt: TGTGCCAGCAGCCCCGGCAGTGGACTAGCGGCTGAGCAGTTCTTC
CDR3aa: CASSPGSGLAAEQFF

v_gene: TRBV9
d_gene: .
j_gene: TRBJ1-1
abundance: .
CDR3nt: TGTGCCAGCAGCGTAGATGTGGGGACTGAAGCTTTCTTT
CDR3aa: CASSVDVGTEAFF

v_gene: TRBV29-1
d_gene: .
j_gene: TRBJ2-6
abundance: .
CDR3nt: TGCAGCGTCAAATGGAGCTCTGGGGCCAACGTCCTGACTTTC
CDR3aa: CSVKWSSGANVLTF

v_gene: TRBV11-3
d_gene: .
j_gene: TRBJ1-1
abundance: .
CDR3nt: TGTGCCAGCAGCTTAGAAGGGGATACTGAAGCTTTCTTT
CDR3aa: CASSLEGDTEAFF

v_gene: TRBV27
d_gene: .
j_gene: TRBJ1-5
abundance: .
CDR3nt: TGTGCCAGCAGTTTAACACCAGAATCTCATCAGCCCCAGCATTTT
CDR3aa: CASSLTPESHQPQHF

v_gene: TRBV3-1/TRBV3-2
d_gene: TRBD2
j_gene: TRBJ2-2
abundance: .
CDR3nt: TGTGCCAGCAGCCAAGTAGGCGGGGGGGCGAACACCGGGGAGCTGTTTTTT
CDR3aa: CASSQVGGGANTGELFF

v_gene: TRBV6-5
d_gene: TRBD1
j_gene: TRBJ2-1
abundance: .
CDR3nt: TGTGCCAGCACTCCCTGGGACAGCTCCTACAATGAGCAGTTCTTC
CDR3aa: CASTPWDSSYNEQFF

v_gene: TRBV6-5
d_gene: TRBD2
j_gene: TRBJ2-7
abundance: .
CDR3nt: TGTGCCAGCAGTACCGGGACTAGCGGGGACTACGAGCAGTACTTC
CDR3aa: CASSTGTSGDYEQYF

v_gene: TRBV4-3
d_gene: .
j_gene: TRBJ1-5
abundance: .
CDR3nt: TGCGCCAGCAGCCCTAACCACGGAAATCAGCCCCAGCATTTT
CDR3aa: CASSPNHGNQPQHF

v_gene: TRBV12-3/TRBV12-4
d_gene: .
j_gene: TRBJ1-5
abundance: .
CDR3nt: TGTGCCAGCAACTCAGGGCCCCATCAGCCCCAGCATTTT
CDR3aa: CASNSGPHQPQHF

v_gene: TRBV30
d_gene: .
j_gene: TRBJ2-5
abundance: .
CDR3nt: TGTGCCTGGAGTGTATTCAAAGAGACCCAGTACTTC
CDR3aa: CAWSVFKETQYF

v_gene: TRBV18
d_gene: .
j_gene: TRBJ2-3
abundance: .
CDR3nt: TGTGCCAGCTCGACCTCTAGGGGCACAGATACGCAGTATTTT
CDR3aa: CASSTSRGTDTQYF

v_gene: TRBV5-1
d_gene: .
j_gene: TRBJ1-1
abundance: few
CDR3nt: TGCGCCAGCAGCAAAACAGAGAACACTGAAGCTTTCTTT
CDR3aa: CASSKTENTEAFF

v_gene: TRBV18
d_gene: TRBD1
j_gene: TRBJ2-7
abundance: .
CDR3nt: TGTGCCAGCTCACCACCTGTAAGGACAGGGGACGGCTACGAGCAGTACTTC
CDR3aa: CASSPPVRTGDGYEQYF

v_gene: TRBV2
d_gene: .
j_gene: TRBJ1-2
abundance: .
CDR3nt: TGTGCCAGCAGTGAAGCGCGCAGGCTGGGCTACACCTTC
CDR3aa: CASSEARRLGYTF

v_gene: TRBV3-1/TRBV3-2
d_gene: TRBD2
j_gene: TRBJ2-3
abundance: once
CDR3nt: TGTGCCAGCAGCCAAGGCAGTAGCGGGGGGGCTAGCACAGATACGCAGTATTTT
CDR3aa: CASSQGSSGGASTDTQYF

v_gene: TRBV6-6
d_gene: .
j_gene: TRBJ1-6
abundance: .
CDR3nt: TGTGCCAGCAGGTCGCTCGTGACTAATTCACCCCTCCACTTT
CDR3aa: CASRSLVTNSPLHF

v_gene: TRBV3-1/TRBV3-2
d_gene: .
j_gene: TRBJ1-6
abundance: .
CDR3nt: TGTGCCAGCAGCCAAAACAGGGAAAATTCACCCCTCCACTTT
CDR3aa: CASSQNRENSPLHF

v_gene: TRBV5-1
d_gene: TRBD2
j_gene: TRBJ2-1
abundance: few
CDR3nt: TGCGCCAGCTTCACCCGGGGGGGCGGGTACCCCGGCAATGAGCAGTTCTTC
CDR3aa: CASFTRGGGYPGNEQFF

v_gene: TRBV7-2
d_gene: .
j_gene: TRBJ1-6
abundance: once
CDR3nt: TGTGCCAGCAGCTTAGATGGGTATAATTCACCCCTCCACTTT
CDR3aa: CASSLDGYNSPLHF

v_gene: TRBV19
d_gene: .
j_gene: TRBJ1-2
abundance: .
CDR3nt: TGTGCCAGTAGTCTCAGGGACTTAAACTATGGCTACACCTTC
CDR3aa: CASSLRDLNYGYTF

v_gene: TRBV5-8
d_gene: .
j_gene: TRBJ2-5
abundance: .
CDR3nt: TGTGCCAGCAGCCTAGAGACCCAGTACTTC
CDR3aa: CASSLETQYF

v_gene: TRBV7-2
d_gene: .
j_gene: TRBJ2-7
abundance: few
CDR3nt: TGTGCCAGCAGCTTTACGGGGATGGGGAACGAGCAGTACTTC
CDR3aa: CASSFTGMGNEQYF

v_gene: TRBV4-2
d_gene: .
j_gene: TRBJ1-2
abundance: few
CDR3nt: TGTGCCAGCAGACAAGATCCCGATTATGGCTACACCTTC
CDR3aa: CASRQDPDYGYTF

v_gene: TRBV5-4
d_gene: TRBD1
j_gene: TRBJ2-2
abundance: .
CDR3nt: TGTGCCAGCAGCTCGGGACAGGGGATCGGGGAGCTGTTTTTT
CDR3aa: CASSSGQGIGELFF

v_gene: TRBV5-1
d_gene: TRBD2
j_gene: TRBJ2-5
abundance: .
CDR3nt: TGCGCCAGCAGCTTGGGAGATTCCAGCGGGGGATGGGAGACCCAGTACTTC
CDR3aa: CASSLGDSSGGWETQYF

v_gene: TRBV6-2/TRBV6-3
d_gene: .
j_gene: TRBJ2-3
abundance: .
CDR3nt: TGTGCCAGCAGTTACTCTTATCTAGCGTTGAGCACAGATACGCAGTATTTT
CDR3aa: CASSYSYLALSTDTQYF

v_gene: TRBV6-2/TRBV6-3
d_gene: .
j_gene: TRBJ1-3
abundance: .
CDR3nt: TGTGCCAGCAGTTACTCCTCCGGGGCCTCTGGAAACACCATATATTTT
CDR3aa: CASSYSSGASGNTIYF

v_gene: TRBV18
d_gene: .
j_gene: TRBJ2-7
abundance: .
CDR3nt: TGTGCCAGCTCACCGACTTCGGGCAGGGCACACGAGCAGTACTTC
CDR3aa: CASSPTSGRAHEQYF

v_gene: TRBV6-1
d_gene: .
j_gene: TRBJ2-4
abundance: .
CDR3nt: TGTGCCAGCAGTGAAGCGGGGCAGAAAAACATTCAGTACTTC
CDR3aa: CASSEAGQKNIQYF

v_gene: TRBV19
d_gene: TRBD1
j_gene: TRBJ1-5
abundance: .
CDR3nt: TGTGCCAGTAGTGAAGTAGGGGGCGGCAATCAGCCCCAGCATTTT
CDR3aa: CASSEVGGGNQPQHF

v_gene: TRBV29-1
d_gene: TRBD1
j_gene: TRBJ1-3
abundance: once
CDR3nt: TGCAGCGTCTCAACGACTTCGGACAGGTGGGGAACCATGAGCTCTGGAAACACCATATATTTT
CDR3aa: CSVSTTSDRWGTMSSGNTIYF

v_gene: TRBV7-3
d_gene: .
j_gene: TRBJ2-3
abundance: .
CDR3nt: TGTGCCAGCAGCCACGACATTCAGCGGACAGATACGCAGTATTTT
CDR3aa: CASSHDIQRTDTQYF

v_gene: TRBV20-1
d_gene: .
j_gene: TRBJ1-2
abundance: .
CDR3nt: TGCAGTGCTAGTGACAAGACATTGGGCTACACCTTC
CDR3aa: CSASDKTLGYTF

v_gene: TRBV29-1
d_gene: .
j_gene: TRBJ2-5
abundance: .
CDR3nt: TGCAGCGTTGAAGTCCCCTCCCAAGAGACCCAGTACTTC
CDR3aa: CSVEVPSQETQYF

v_gene: TRBV6-5
d_gene: TRBD2
j_gene: TRBJ2-1
abundance: .
CDR3nt: TGTGCCAGCACCCCCCCCGGGCCTAGCGGTGAGCAGTTCTTC
CDR3aa: CASTPPGPSGEQFF

v_gene: TRBV9
d_gene: TRBD1
j_gene: TRBJ1-6
abundance: .
CDR3nt: TGTGCCAGCAGCGGGGGACAGGGGCTTTCACCCCTCCACTTT
CDR3aa: CASSGGQGLSPLHF

v_gene: TRBV4-1
d_gene: TRBD2
j_gene: TRBJ2-7
abundance: .
CDR3nt: TGCGCCAGCAGCCAAGAATGGGGGGACTACGTCGAGCAGTACTTC
CDR3aa: CASSQEWGDYVEQYF

v_gene: TRBV14
d_gene: .
j_gene: TRBJ2-7
abundance: .
CDR3nt: TGTGCCAGCAGCCGCACAGGTTCCTACGAGCAGTACTTC
CDR3aa: CASSRTGSYEQYF

v_gene: TRBV16
d_gene: TRBD2
j_gene: TRBJ2-4
abundance: once
CDR3nt: TGTGCCAGCAGCCCCCTCCGGGGGGGGGATATTCAGTACTTC
CDR3aa: CASSPLRGGDIQYF

v_gene: TRBV7-2
d_gene: .
j_gene: TRBJ2-7
abundance: .
CDR3nt: TGTGCCAGCAGTGTTAGCGGCTCCTACGAGCAGTACTTC
CDR3aa: CASSVSGSYEQYF

v_gene: TRBV14
d_gene: TRBD1
j_gene: TRBJ1-2
abundance: .
CDR3nt: TGTGCCAGTAGCCAACGACAGGGAAGTTATGGCTACACCTTC
CDR3aa: CASSQRQGSYGYTF

v_gene: TRBV3-1/TRBV3-2
d_gene: TRBD2
j_gene: TRBJ2-3
abundance: .
CDR3nt: TGTGCCAGCAGCCAAGTGGTCCCTAGCGGGGGAGGGGATACGCAGTATTTT
CDR3aa: CASSQVVPSGGGDTQYF

v_gene: TRBV2
d_gene: TRBD1
j_gene: TRBJ2-7
abundance: .
CDR3nt: TGTGCCAGCAGCGATGCCCGAGACAGGGGGCGAGACGAGCAGTACTTC
CDR3aa: CASSDARDRGRDEQYF

v_gene: TRBV18
d_gene: TRBD1
j_gene: TRBJ1-4
abundance: .
CDR3nt: TGTGCCAGCTCACAGGGACAGGGATGGAATGAAAAACTGTTTTTT
CDR3aa: CASSQGQGWNEKLFF

v_gene: TRBV7-9
d_gene: .
j_gene: TRBJ1-4
abundance: .
CDR3nt: TGTGCCAGCAGCTTCGGCTCCAATGAAAAACTGTTTTTT
CDR3aa: CASSFGSNEKLFF

v_gene: TRBV9
d_gene: TRBD2
j_gene: TRBJ2-1
abundance: .
CDR3nt: TGTGCCAGCAGCCAAGACCCTAGCGGGGGGCTGTATTTAAGGCAGTTCTTC
CDR3aa: CASSQDPSGGLYLRQFF